The 13 T cell receptor beta chains below all came from one sample that was sequenced in a study of shared clonotypes between healthy human individuals. Produced via immunoSEQ multiplex PCR; TCRdb's table is partial and in-frame only. The sample consists of roughly 400,000 clones, approximately 97% of them appearing once. The sample taken for sequencing was memory CD8+ T cells sorted from blood. Indicated subset: CD45RO+ cells pooled with CCR7-negative TemRA cells. These receptor sequences come from a man aged 30 to 45 in good health.

This chain joins TRBV10-2 and TRBJ2-5; 7 nucleotides align to TRBD2. This CDR3 region has 13 residues. The V and J ends lost 4 bases and 5 bases, in that order; junction bases with no gene match: 4. The germline CDR1 and CDR2 sequences are WSHSY and SAAADI. The CDR3 region is CASSGLAVETQYF. In DNA form, the CDR3 reads TGCGCCAGCAGTGGACTAGCTGTTGAGACCCAGTACTTC.

This clone was detected only once. The chain employs TRBV6-6 and TRBJ2-2; D unclear. V lost 6 bases and J 4 bases, leaving 3 bases between the germline ends. The CDR3 consists of 11 residues. Germline-derived CDR1 and CDR2 are MNHNY and SVGAGI (reference sequence). The CDR3 sequence: CASRRTGELFF. For the CDR3, the DNA is TGTGCCAGCAGACGCACCGGGGAGCTGTTTTTT.

The chain combines TRBV28 with TRBJ2-6; D gene unclear. Looked up from germline, CDR1 is MDHEN and CDR2 is SYDVKM. V was clipped by 3 bases and J by 1 base, with 7 bases between them. The CDR3 covers 15 residues. CDR3 nucleotide sequence: TGTGCCAGCAGTTTGGTGGGATCTGGGGCCAACGTCCTGACTTTC. It encodes CASSLVGSGANVLTF.

The genes are TRBV29-1 and TRBJ2-7; D is uncertain. Trimming shortened V by 4 bases and J by 3 bases, and 10 bases separated the two germline ends. This CDR3 spans 12 amino acids. Germline V gene sequence: CDR1 SQVTM, CDR2 ANQGSEA. The CDR3 nucleotides are TGCAGCGTTGTTGACACCAACTACGAGCAGTACTTC. Translating it yields CSVVDTNYEQYF.

This clone was seen just once. The chain couples TRBV29-1 to TRBJ2-6, with no clear D. The CDR3 totals 12 residues. CDR1 and CDR2 from the germline V gene are SQVTM and ANQGSEA. V was clipped by 8 bases and J by 1 base, with 6 bases between them. The chain's CDR3 is CSFTSGANVLTF. The DNA of the CDR3 is TGCAGCTTTACATCTGGGGCCAACGTCCTGACTTTC.

This rearrangement joins TRBV30 to TRBJ1-1; D gene uncertain. This CDR3 contains 13 residues. Per the germline V gene, CDR1 is GTSNPN and CDR2 is SVGIG (reference sequence). V was trimmed by 2 bases and J by 1 base, leaving 8 bases between them. As DNA, the CDR3 is TGTGCCTGGAGTCTAGCCCCGAACACTGAAGCTTTCTTT. Its translation: CAWSLAPNTEAFF. Using reference TRBV30 and TRBJ1-1 for the parts outside the CDR3, the full variable domain is SQTIHQWPATLVQPVGSPLSLECTVEGTSNPNLYWYRQAAGRGLQLLFYSVGIGQISSEVPQNLSASRPQDRQFILSSKKLLLSDSGFYLCAWSLAPNTEAFFGQGTRLTVV.

As DNA, the CDR3 is TGTGCCAGCAGCTTGTTACAGGGTTCCGGGGCCAACGTCCTGACTTTC. It encodes CASSLLQGSGANVLTF. The rearrangement uses TRBV5-4 and TRBJ2-6; weak D call: TRBD1 (6 bases). The ends were cut back, 1 base at V and 4 bases at J, with 12 bases in the middle. The CDR3 is made up of 16 amino acids. Germline assignment: CDR1 SGHNT and CDR2 YYREEE (reference sequence).

This chain uses TRBV2 with TRBJ1-1; the D gene is possibly TRBD1 (5 bases). V was cut by 7 bases and J by 5 bases, with 14 bases left in between. The CDR3 totals 13 residues. Germline-derived CDR1 and CDR2 are SNHLY and FYNNEI. CDR3 region: CASTGWGPTEAFF. CDR3 DNA: TGTGCCAGCACCGGGTGGGGCCCTACTGAAGCTTTCTTT.

The J gene is TRBJ2-7, the V gene TRBV4-1; TRBD1 is a possible D gene (6 bases). Trimming cost V 4 bases and J 5 bases, with 18 bases left between them. CDR1 is MGHRA, CDR2 YSYEKL, per germline. The CDR3 length is 15 residues. CDR3 bases: TGCGCCAGCAGCCCACTTTACAGGGACCTTGACGAGCAGTACTTC. This sequence encodes CASSPLYRDLDEQYF.

The V call is TRBV6-5, the J call TRBJ1-2; D not resolved. Germline-derived CDR1 and CDR2 are MNHEY and SVGAGI. Trimming left V 2 bases short and J 4 bases short, with 11 bases between. This CDR3 region has 14 residues. CDR3 DNA: TGTGCCAGCAGTTACAAGGGCTCGGGCTATGGCTACACCTTC. Translating it yields CASSYKGSGYGYTF.

The CDR3 DNA is TGTGCCAGCAGCAATTGGGGGGGATGGGGCTTTCGCAATCAGCCCCAGCATTTT. It yields the protein CASSNWGGWGFRNQPQHF. The V call is TRBV21-1, the J call TRBJ1-5. TRBV21-1 is marked as a pseudogene. This CDR3 region has 18 residues.

The chain combines TRBV15 with TRBJ1-2; tentatively, D is TRBD1 (5 bases). The germline CDR1 and CDR2 sequences are LNHNV and YYDKDF (reference sequence). The CDR3 totals 13 residues. V dropped 2 bases and J dropped 7 bases, with 11 bases sitting between them. CDR3 in DNA: TGTGCCACCAGCAGAATTCAGGGATCTGGCTACACCTTC. Translating gives CATSRIQGSGYTF.

The chain is built from TRBV28 and TRBJ1-2, with D unclear. From germline, CDR1 is MDHEN and CDR2 SYDVKM. V gave up 4 bases and J gave up 5 bases, with 14 bases separating them. The CDR3 has 14 amino acids. The CDR3 nucleotides read TGTGCCAGCAGTTCTGCAGGTTTTAGGTATGGCTACACCTTC. Translation: CASSSAGFRYGYTF.